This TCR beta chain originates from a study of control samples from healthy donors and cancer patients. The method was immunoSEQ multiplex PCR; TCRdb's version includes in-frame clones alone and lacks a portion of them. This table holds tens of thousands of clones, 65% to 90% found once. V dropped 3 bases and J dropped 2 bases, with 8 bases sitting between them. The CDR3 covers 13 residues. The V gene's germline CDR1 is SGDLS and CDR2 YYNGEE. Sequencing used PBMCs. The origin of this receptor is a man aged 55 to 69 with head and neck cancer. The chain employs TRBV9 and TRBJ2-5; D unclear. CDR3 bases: TGTGCCAGCAGCGCTAGTTTGCAAGAGACCCAGTACTTC. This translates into CASSASLQETQYF.